This T cell receptor (beta chain) comes out of a study of cytomegalovirus exposure and HLA in healthy donors. The PCR used 60 Vbeta and 13 Jbeta primers. Sequenced by immunoSEQ multiplex PCR; TCRdb stores in-frame clones only, minus some. The profile shows about 180,000 clones, under 85% of them singletons. V lost 1 base to trimming and J lost 2 bases; unmatched junction nucleotides: 1. The CDR3 extends over 15 amino acids. Germline CDR1 is SGHVS and CDR2 is FNYEAQ. Concerning this clone: Its antigen is currently unknown.

Broader study findings: Rare sequences made up most TCRs, while some public TCRs were found in many donors. Presence/absence analyses supposed approximately even sequencing depth among donors.

The chain links TRBV7-6 to TRBJ2-7; the match to TRBD2 covers 11 bases. This clonotype was obtained from a male donor in good health and CMV-seronegative. Material: PBMCs. CDR3 in DNA: TGTGCCAGCAGCTTAGGACTAGCGGGGACCTACGAGCAGTACTTC. Protein: CASSLGLAGTYEQYF.